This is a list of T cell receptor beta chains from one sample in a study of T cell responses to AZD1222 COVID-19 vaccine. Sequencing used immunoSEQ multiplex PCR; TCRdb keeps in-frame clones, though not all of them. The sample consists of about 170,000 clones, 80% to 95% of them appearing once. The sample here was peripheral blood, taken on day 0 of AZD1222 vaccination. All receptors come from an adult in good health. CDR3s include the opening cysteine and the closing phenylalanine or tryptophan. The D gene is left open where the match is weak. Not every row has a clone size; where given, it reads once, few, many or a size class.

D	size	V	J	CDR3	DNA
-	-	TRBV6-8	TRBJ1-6	CARPGHWKNSPLHF	TGTGCCAGACCGGGACACTGGAAGAATTCACCCCTCCACTTT
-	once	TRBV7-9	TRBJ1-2	CAGQLGLLYTF	TGTGCCGGACAACTGGGACTACTGTACACCTTC
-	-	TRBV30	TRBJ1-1	CAWSVPPGLAEAFF	TGTGCCTGGAGTGTACCCCCAGGATTAGCTGAAGCTTTCTTT
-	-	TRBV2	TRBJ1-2	CASRRSGTSYGYTF	TGTGCCAGCAGGCGCTCCGGGACTTCCTATGGCTACACCTTC
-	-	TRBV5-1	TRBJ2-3	CASSPGTDTQYF	TGCGCCAGCAGCCCAGGTACAGATACGCAGTATTTT
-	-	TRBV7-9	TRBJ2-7	CASSTSRGSYEQYF	TGTGCCAGCAGCACCTCGAGGGGCTCCTACGAGCAGTACTTC
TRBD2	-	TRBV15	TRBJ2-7	CATSREGGGDYEQYF	TGTGCCACCAGCAGAGAGGGCGGGGGTGACTACGAGCAGTACTTC
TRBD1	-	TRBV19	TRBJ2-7	CASSTRQGYEQYF	TGTGCCAGTAGCACAAGACAGGGGTACGAGCAGTACTTC
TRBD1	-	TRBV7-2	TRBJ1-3	CASSFTGGHGDLSGNTIYF	TGTGCCAGCAGCTTTACAGGGGGCCATGGGGATCTCTCTGGAAACACCATATATTTT
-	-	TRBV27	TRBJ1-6	CASSLAGTPSRALHF	TGTGCCAGCAGTTTGGCCGGGACCCCATCTCGAGCCCTCCACTTT
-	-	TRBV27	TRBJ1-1	CASSPTSGGNTEAFF	TGTGCCAGCAGCCCAACGAGTGGGGGAAACACTGAAGCTTTCTTT
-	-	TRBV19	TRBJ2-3	CASSIGGTPQYF	TGTGCCAGTAGTATCGGAGGGACACCCCAGTATTTT
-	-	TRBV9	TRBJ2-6	CASSATGTSGANVLTF	TGTGCCAGCAGCGCAACAGGTACCTCTGGGGCCAACGTCCTGACTTTC
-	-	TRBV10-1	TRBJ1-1	CASSADGMTEAFF	TGCGCCAGCAGTGCTGATGGAATGACTGAAGCTTTCTTT
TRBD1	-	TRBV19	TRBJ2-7	CASSPLGRTGASYEQYF	TGTGCCAGTAGTCCTCTAGGTAGGACAGGGGCCTCCTACGAGCAGTACTTC
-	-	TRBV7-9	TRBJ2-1	CASSSASKLLGAWQFF	TGTGCCAGCAGCTCAGCCTCGAAGTTGTTAGGAGCGTGGCAGTTCTTC
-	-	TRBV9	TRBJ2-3	CASSVGRATDTQYF	TGTGCCAGCAGCGTTGGCAGGGCCACAGATACGCAGTATTTT
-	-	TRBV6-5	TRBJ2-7	CASSYSRQMPYEQYF	TGTGCCAGCAGTTACTCCCGACAGATGCCCTACGAGCAGTACTTC
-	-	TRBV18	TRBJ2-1	CASSPSATVSYNEQFF	TGTGCCAGCTCACCCTCCGCGACAGTCTCCTACAATGAGCAGTTCTTC
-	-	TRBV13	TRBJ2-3	CASSSWGDTQYF	TGTGCCAGCAGCTCTTGGGGAGATACGCAGTATTTT
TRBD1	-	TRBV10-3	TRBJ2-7	CAISFGQGSIYEQYF	TGTGCCATCAGCTTCGGACAGGGGTCAATCTACGAGCAGTACTTC
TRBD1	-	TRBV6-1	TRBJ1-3	CASSEILFRGPGNTIYF	TGTGCCAGCAGTGAAATTCTATTTAGGGGGCCTGGAAACACCATATATTTT